This TCR beta chain was captured in a study of monozygotic twins with inflammatory bowel disease. From its re-call of the 5' RACE reads, TCRdb lists each CDR3 protein once, without DNA. Its table records 150,000 to 200,000 distinct CDR3 sequences. On this clonotype itself: Its matching antigen is unknown.

From whole blood, total RNA was isolated without any sorting of T cells. Study results and caveats: TCRbeta inverse Simpson diversity was decreased in IBD patients versus healthy co-twins. Findings did not support one strong IBD-associated signal or clonotype. Clonotypes shared with others were fewer in IBD patients than in healthy twins, especially with disease activity.

Looked up from germline, CDR1 is SQVTM and CDR2 is ANQGSEA. The CDR3 contains 14 residues. The rearrangement links TRBV29-1 to TRBJ2-1; without DNA, the TCRdb call of TRBD1 cannot be checked. Input material: blood. The clonotype originates from a human donor with ulcerative colitis or Crohn's disease, or a healthy co-twin of an affected twin (not recorded which). The CDR3 region is CSVSRDRGDNEQFF.